These 21 T cell receptor beta chains originate from one sample sequenced in a study of T cell repertoires in cytomegalovirus infection. TCRdb re-called the reads through MiXCR, storing one row per CDR3 protein. The sample holds about 490,000 distinct CDR3 sequences; more than 25% are singletons and the top ten take around 13%. Sequences were obtained from PBMCs. These receptors came from a human donor in good health (CMV status not recorded). Some clones in this sample may be carry-over from other donors' samples.

The chain recombines TRBV9 with TRBJ2-3, with D perhaps matching TRBD2 (6 bases). Trimming cost V 3 bases and J 3 bases, with 11 bases left between them. CDR1 SGDLS and CDR2 YYNGEE come from the germline V gene. This CDR3 comprises 14 residues. For the CDR3, the DNA is TGTGCCAGCAGCGACCGGACTAATACAGATACGCAGTATTTT. It codes for CASSDRTNTDTQYF.

This chain uses TRBV7-9 with TRBJ1-5; TRBD1 matches at 7 bases. The CDR3 runs to 14 residues. Unmatched junction bases numbered 7, after V lost 5 bases and J lost 6 bases. Looked up from germline, CDR1 is SEHNR and CDR2 is FQNEAQ (reference sequence). The CDR3 DNA is TGTGCCAGCAGCACGGGACAGATCAGTCAGCCCCAGCATTTT. Amino acid sequence: CASSTGQISQPQHF. Supplemented by reference TRBV7-9 and TRBJ1-5, the full variable domain reads DTGVSQNPRHKITKRGQNVTFRCDPISEHNRLYWYRQTLGQGPEFLTYFQNEAQLEKSRLLSDRFSAERPKGSFSTLEIQRTEQGDSAMYLCASSTGQISQPQHFGDGTRLSIL.

The rearrangement uses TRBV6-1 and TRBJ1-1; 8 nucleotides line up with TRBD1. This CDR3 is built from 12 residues. Per germline, CDR1 MNHNS and CDR2 SASEGT. With 6 bases clipped from V and 5 bases from J, the junction kept 2 bases outside the gene matches. The DNA for the CDR3 is TGTGCCAGCAGGGACAGGGCTACTGAAGCTTTCTTT. This codes for CASRDRATEAFF.

This clonotype has a count of ten or more. V usage is TRBV7-8 and J usage is TRBJ2-7; 11 nucleotides line up with TRBD2. Germline CDR1 and CDR2: SGHVS and FQNEAQ. The CDR3 sequence is 15 residues long. Trimming took 5 bases from V and 9 from J; bases not matched to a gene: 12. The CDR3 region is CASSPLPTSGTRQYF. The CDR3 DNA reads TGTGCCAGCAGCCCCCTCCCGACTAGCGGGACGAGGCAGTACTTC.

The sample holds a few counts of this clonotype. The chain carries TRBV28 and TRBJ1-2; tentative D call: TRBD1 (5 bases). Between the trimmed V and J ends, which lost 6 bases and 6 bases, there was a span of 11 bases. Germline-derived CDR1 and CDR2 are MDHEN and SYDVKM. The CDR3 consists of 12 residues. The CDR3 DNA is TGTGCCAGCAGGAGACCAGGGAATGGCTACACCTTC. Translated, it gives CASRRPGNGYTF.

In its sample, this clonotype was seen a few times. The chain carries TRBV12-3 or TRBV12-4 and TRBJ2-1; TRBD2 might be the D (7 bases). V lost 6 bases to trimming and J lost 3 bases, with 21 bases between them. The CDR3 is 17 residues long. In DNA, the CDR3 is TGTGCCAGCAGGACTACAGGGCTAGCGGAGGACTACAATGAGCAGTTCTTC. This codes for CASRTTGLAEDYNEQFF.

The gene calls are TRBV6-2 or TRBV6-3 and TRBJ2-3; TRBD2 matches 11 bases. The CDR3 is 12 residues long. CDR1 MNHEY and CDR2 SVGEGT come from the germline V gene. The V gene end was trimmed by 5 bases and the J gene end by 13 bases; junction bases not matched to a gene: 5. CDR3 sequence (DNA): TGTGCCAGCAGTAAGACTAGCGGGATAGAGTATTTT. This codes for CASSKTSGIEYF.

The rearrangement links TRBV19 to TRBJ1-2; D remains unclear. V lost 4 bases, J lost 4 bases, and 10 bases lay in between. This CDR3 region has 13 residues. Germline-derived CDR1 and CDR2 are LNHDA and SQIVND (reference sequence). This CDR3 is CASSTEIRYGYTF. CDR3 bases: TGTGCCAGTAGTACAGAAATCCGCTATGGCTACACCTTC.

The chain has TRBV28 and TRBJ1-2; 7 bases map to TRBD1. With V trimmed by 4 bases and J by 8 bases, 13 bases remained unmatched. Germline loops: CDR1 MDHEN, CDR2 SYDVKM. The CDR3 has 15 amino acids. The CDR3 nucleotides read TGTGCCAGCAGTTCGACAGGGAGGTCGCTATCGGGCTACACCTTC. The encoded protein is CASSSTGRSLSGYTF.

This clonotype was detected once. The chain joins TRBV7-9 to TRBJ2-5; D may correspond to TRBD1 or TRBD2 (5 bases each). CDR3 size: 15 residues. Germline CDR1 is SEHNR and CDR2 is FQNEAQ (reference sequence). V lost 0 bases to trimming and J lost 5 bases, with 13 bases between them. The CDR3 spells CASSLAPGPAETQYF. The CDR3 DNA is TGTGCCAGCAGCTTAGCTCCGGGACCAGCTGAGACCCAGTACTTC.

This clonotype was seen only a few times. The J gene is TRBJ1-1, the V gene TRBV12-3 or TRBV12-4, with D tentatively TRBD1 (6 bases). This CDR3 comprises 14 residues. V was shortened by 6 bases and J by 4 bases, with 15 bases between the two germline ends. CDR3 region: CASRPTGTATEAFF. CDR3 coding DNA: TGTGCCAGCAGACCTACAGGGACGGCCACTGAAGCTTTCTTT.

V usage is TRBV19 and J usage is TRBJ1-2; D remains unclear. Looked up from germline, CDR1 is LNHDA and CDR2 is SQIVND (reference sequence). This CDR3 is 12 amino acids long. The ends were cut back, 8 bases at V and 4 bases at J, with 11 bases in the middle. In DNA form, the CDR3 reads TGTGCCAGTTGGGATACCCTCTATGGCTACACCTTC. This encodes CASWDTLYGYTF.

The chain links TRBV7-4 to TRBJ2-3; 16 bases are a match to TRBD2. CDR3 length equals 18 residues. In germline, CDR1 is SGHVT, CDR2 SQSDAQ. V lost 3 bases, J lost 8 bases, and 11 bases stayed unmatched. CDR3 residues: CASSFLMGLAGGRGTQYF. As DNA, the CDR3 is TGTGCCAGCAGCTTTCTTATGGGACTAGCGGGAGGGAGGGGTACGCAGTATTTT.

This clonotype was seen at least ten times. The rearrangement uses TRBV6-4 and TRBJ2-2, with unresolved D. The germline gives CDR1 MRHNA, CDR2 SNTAGT. The CDR3 has 13 residues. Trimming pared 2 bases from V and 5 bases from J, leaving 6 bases between. CDR3 residues: CASSDRATGELFF. The CDR3 DNA reads TGTGCCAGCAGTGACAGGGCAACCGGGGAGCTGTTTTTT.

The chain couples TRBV24-1 to TRBJ1-2, with D possibly being TRBD1 (6 bases). The germline V gene has CDR1 KGHDR and CDR2 SFDVKD. V lost 4 bases and J lost 4, with 12 bases in between. This CDR3 has 14 amino acids. This CDR3 reads CATSDRTDFYGYTF. The CDR3 DNA is TGTGCCACCAGTGACCGGACAGACTTCTATGGCTACACCTTC.

V and J are TRBV20-1 and TRBJ2-5; 8 nucleotides align to TRBD2. There are 18 residues in the CDR3. Germline V gives CDR1 DFQATT, CDR2 SNEGSKA (reference sequence). With V trimmed by 0 bases and J by 2 bases, 14 bases remained unmatched. The CDR3 here is CSARDLWGTSGAQETQYF. The CDR3 coding sequence is TGCAGTGCTAGAGATCTTTGGGGAACTAGCGGAGCTCAAGAGACCCAGTACTTC.

This clonotype has a count of ten or more. The chain has TRBV7-8 and TRBJ2-7; 8 bases are a match to TRBD1. Unmatched junction bases numbered 8, after V lost 4 bases and J lost 6 bases. In germline, CDR1 is SGHVS, CDR2 FQNEAQ. The CDR3 is 14 residues long. CDR3 in DNA: TGTGCCAGCAGCTGGGACAGGCGAGTTCCCGAGCAGTACGTC. This codes for CASSWDRRVPEQYV.

There are many counts of this clonotype. The V call is TRBV12-3 or TRBV12-4, the J call TRBJ2-5; possible D gene TRBD2, 6 bases. The CDR3 length is 14 residues. The V end lost 2 bases, the J end lost 3 bases, and 10 bases lay between the germline ends. CDR3 nucleotides: TGTGCCAGCAGTTTATGGGGAGGAGAAGAGACCCAGTACTTC. It specifies CASSLWGGEETQYF.

The rearrangement joins TRBV7-9 to TRBJ1-3, with D possibly being TRBD1 (5 bases). CDR1 SEHNR and CDR2 FQNEAQ come from the germline V gene (reference sequence). Deletions cut 5 bases from V and 0 bases from J, with 14 bases between. CDR3 length: 16 residues. CDR3 nucleotide sequence: TGTGCCAGCAGCCTTAGCTCAGGGACCTCTGGAAACACCATATATTTT. This encodes CASSLSSGTSGNTIYF.

This clonotype was observed a handful of times. The chain recombines TRBV4-3 with TRBJ2-2; 10 bases are a match to TRBD2. Germline lookup yields CDR1 LGHNA and CDR2 YSLEER. This CDR3 has 15 residues. J was trimmed by 6 bases and V by 1 base; bases with no gene match: 2. The CDR3: CASSQGLAGAGELFF. The CDR3 nucleotides read TGCGCCAGCAGCCAAGGTCTAGCGGGGGCCGGGGAGCTGTTTTTT.

The genes are TRBV7-6 and TRBJ1-1; no clear D. The germline V and J ends were trimmed by 4 bases and 3 bases, with 12 bases remaining between them. The CDR3 consists of 14 residues. Germline lookup yields CDR1 SGHVS and CDR2 FNYEAQ. CDR3 bases: TGTGCCAGCAGCTCACCTTACACGGACACTGAAGCTTTCTTT. Translating gives CASSSPYTDTEAFF.